These 21 T cell receptor beta chains share one sample of origin, sequenced in a study of T-cell memory formation after mild COVID-19. TCRdb independently ran MiXCR on the 5' RACE reads; one entry per CDR3 protein. Of about 250,000 distinct CDR3 sequences listed, roughly 14% are singletons. The sample consisted of PBMCs or a T cell subset sorted from them (not recorded which). The origin of the receptors is an adult woman who had mild COVID-19 (a few samples of this study predate the infection). Cell type and time point are not known.

This chain uses TRBV7-6 with TRBJ1-1, with TRBD1 identical over 8 bases. The CDR3 totals 13 residues. J gave up 7 bases and V 2 bases, and 3 bases lay outside the gene matches. Germline V gene data show CDR1 as SGHVS and CDR2 as FNYEAQ. For the CDR3, the DNA is TGTGCCAGCAGCTTACAAGGGACAGGTGAAGCTTTCTTT. Protein sequence: CASSLQGTGEAFF.

The chain is built from TRBV6-2 or TRBV6-3 and TRBJ1-5; D may be TRBD1 (6 bases). Germline V gives CDR1 MNHEY, CDR2 SVGEGT. CDR3 length: 18 residues. V shed 0 bases and J shed 3 bases, with 18 bases lying between them. CDR3 in DNA: TGTGCCAGCAGTTACTCCCTCCCCGCGGACAGAGACAATCAGCCCCAGCATTTT. This gives the protein CASSYSLPADRDNQPQHF.

A few counts support this clonotype. This chain connects TRBV7-2 to TRBJ1-5; 8 nucleotides match TRBD1. This CDR3 contains 14 residues. Germline CDR1 SGHTA, CDR2 FQGNSA. Trimming removed 5 bases from V and 2 bases from J; junction bases left unmatched: 2. CDR3 sequence: CASSPDRGNQPQHF. As DNA, the CDR3 is TGTGCCAGCAGCCCGGACAGGGGCAATCAGCCCCAGCATTTT.

This clonotype was recorded a few times. The chain joins TRBV4-1 to TRBJ2-3; D remains ambiguous. The V end was cut by 4 bases, the J end by 6 bases, with 14 bases between. CDR1 and CDR2 from the germline V gene are MGHRA and YSYEKL. The CDR3 consists of 14 residues. The CDR3 DNA sequence: TGCGCCAGCAGCCTCGTATTTTTGGAGGATACGCAGTATTTT. This encodes CASSLVFLEDTQYF.

The chain has TRBV19 and TRBJ1-2; D is perhaps TRBD1 (5 bases). Between the trimmed V and J ends, which lost 7 bases and 1 base, there was a span of 7 bases. Germline CDR1 reads LNHDA; CDR2 reads SQIVND (reference sequence). This CDR3 spans 12 amino acids. CDR3 region: CASTGHNYGYTF. CDR3 coding DNA: TGTGCCAGTACAGGGCATAACTATGGCTACACCTTC.

In its sample, this clonotype was seen a few times. The chain recombines TRBV4-2 with TRBJ2-5; a weak D match, TRBD2 (5 bases). This CDR3 comprises 13 residues. V was cut by 0 bases and J by 7 bases, with 9 bases left in between. The germline CDR1 and CDR2 sequences are LGHNA and YNFKEQ. CDR3 sequence (DNA): TGTGCCAGCAGCCAAGACGACTATGCGACCCAGTACTTC. Amino acid sequence: CASSQDDYATQYF.

This clonotype was recorded a few times. V usage is TRBV5-1 and J usage is TRBJ2-3; 11 bases align to TRBD2. Germline values: CDR1 SGHRS, CDR2 YFSETQ. With 7 bases clipped from V and 4 bases from J, the junction kept 5 bases outside the gene matches. This CDR3 contains 14 residues. CDR3 bases: TGCGCCAGCTCGTCTAGCGGGAGGCCAGATACGCAGTATTTT. Protein sequence: CASSSSGRPDTQYF.

This rearrangement joins TRBV5-1 to TRBJ2-7, with 10 bases that match TRBD2. Germline V CDR1 and CDR2: SGHRS, YFSETQ. This CDR3 is 14 amino acids long. V lost 0 bases to trimming and J lost 4 bases; unmatched junction nucleotides: 1. CDR3 in DNA: TGCGCCAGCAGCTTGGCTAGCGGGAGATACGAGCAGTACTTC. It codes for CASSLASGRYEQYF. Full variable domain (rest looked up from reference TRBV5-1 and TRBJ2-7): KAGVTQTPRYLIKTRGQQVTLSCSPISGHRSVSWYQQTPGQGLQFLFEYFSETQRNKGNFPGRFSGRQFSNSRSEMNVSTLELGDSALYLCASSLASGRYEQYFGPGTRLTVT.

This clonotype has a count of ten or more. The genes are TRBV3-1 and TRBJ2-7; tentative D call: TRBD1 (6 bases). V was pared by 6 bases and J by 0 bases, with 15 bases between. Germline V lookup: CDR1 LGHDT, CDR2 YNNKEL (reference sequence). This CDR3 contains 15 residues. This CDR3 reads CASSGGQSYSYEQYF. CDR3 DNA: TGTGCCAGCAGTGGCGGACAGAGTTACTCCTACGAGCAGTACTTC.

The chain carries TRBV25-1 and TRBJ2-7, with D perhaps matching TRBD2 (6 bases). V was clipped by 2 bases and J by 5 bases, with 16 bases between them. CDR3 length equals 15 residues. Germline V lookup: CDR1 MGHDK, CDR2 SYGVNS. The CDR3 nucleotides read TGTGCCAGCAGTGAAACTGTATGGGCTAGCGACGAGCAGTACTTC. This encodes CASSETVWASDEQYF.

The CDR3 DNA reads as TGTGCCAGCAGTTCCAGGGGGGAAGGAGATACGCAGTATTTT. Translation: CASSSRGEGDTQYF. This chain joins TRBV12-3 or TRBV12-4 and TRBJ2-3; perhaps TRBD1 as D (7 bases). This CDR3 has 14 residues. V was pared by 4 bases and J by 5 bases, with 13 bases between.

The genes are TRBV6-1 and TRBJ2-7, with D hard to call. CDR3 length: 15 amino acids. The germline V gene encodes CDR1 MNHNS and CDR2 SASEGT. The V end lost 0 bases, the J end lost 6 bases, and 15 bases lay between the germline ends. CDR3 coding DNA: TGTGCCAGCAGTGAAGCCTCGGGCCTCATGGGCGAGCAGTACTTC. Encoded protein: CASSEASGLMGEQYF.

The chain links TRBV5-1 to TRBJ1-2, with 8 nucleotides matching TRBD1. V shed 4 bases and J 6 bases; nucleotides not matched to a gene: 5. The germline gives CDR1 SGHRS, CDR2 YFSETQ. This CDR3 region has 13 residues. The CDR3 region is CASSRGQGDGYTF. In nucleotides, the CDR3 is TGCGCCAGCAGCCGAGGACAGGGTGATGGCTACACCTTC.

The chain couples TRBV27 to TRBJ2-3; D is perhaps TRBD1 (6 bases). This CDR3 comprises 15 residues. CDR1 is MNHEY and CDR2 is SMNVEV in the germline V gene (reference sequence). V was cut by 3 bases and J by 1 base, with 11 bases left in between. The CDR3 DNA is TGTGCCAGCAGTTTCCTCAGGGGTGGCACAGATACGCAGTATTTT. As protein: CASSFLRGGTDTQYF.

V usage is TRBV7-9 and J usage is TRBJ2-7; D call uncertain. V lost 4 bases and J lost 7, with 14 bases in between. From germline, CDR1 is SEHNR and CDR2 FQNEAQ (reference sequence). The CDR3 sequence is 13 residues long. The CDR3 is CASSSPDGREQYF. The CDR3 DNA reads TGTGCCAGCAGCTCCCCGGATGGGCGTGAGCAGTACTTC. The full variable domain, in which reference TRBV7-9 and TRBJ2-7 provide the parts outside the CDR3, is DTGVSQNPRHKITKRGQNVTFRCDPISEHNRLYWYRQTLGQGPEFLTYFQNEAQLEKSRLLSDRFSAERPKGSFSTLEIQRTEQGDSAMYLCASSSPDGREQYFGPGTRLTVT.

The rearrangement joins TRBV2 to TRBJ1-1; D is uncertain. The ends were cut back, 6 bases at V and 1 base at J, with 9 bases in the middle. The germline V gene encodes CDR1 SNHLY and CDR2 FYNNEI. This CDR3 is 13 amino acids long. DNA of the CDR3: TGTGCCAGCAGCTCCGAGCGGAACACTGAAGCTTTCTTT. This gives the protein CASSSERNTEAFF.

The chain recombines TRBV15 with TRBJ2-5; D may be TRBD2 (6 bases). V lost 1 base to trimming and J lost 3 bases, with 12 bases between them. Per the germline V gene, CDR1 is LNHNV and CDR2 is YYDKDF (reference sequence). This CDR3 comprises 15 residues. In DNA form, the CDR3 reads TGTGCCACCAGCAGAGGCGGCGGGACCGAAGAGACCCAGTACTTC. Its translation: CATSRGGGTEETQYF.

CDR3 amino acids: CASSFISGNQETQYF. CDR3 bases: TGTGCCAGCAGTTTTATTTCAGGGAACCAAGAGACCCAGTACTTC. The V call is TRBV12-3 or TRBV12-4, the J call TRBJ2-5, with TRBD1 as a possible D gene (5 bases). V was trimmed by 3 bases and J by 0 bases, leaving 11 bases between them. The CDR3 has 15 amino acids.

The table lists this clonotype with a few counts. The V call is TRBV7-2, the J call TRBJ2-1, with 9 bases matching TRBD2. Unmatched junction bases numbered 7, after V lost 4 bases and J lost 0 bases. Germline V gene data show CDR1 as SGHTA and CDR2 as FQGNSA. CDR3 size: 17 residues. The CDR3, as DNA: TGTGCCAGCAGCTCGCTAGCGGGGTACTCCTCCTACAATGAGCAGTTCTTC. Its translation is CASSSLAGYSSYNEQFF. Drawing the rest from reference TRBV7-2 and TRBJ2-1, the complete variable domain is GAGVSQSPSNKVTEKGKDVELRCDPISGHTALYWYRQSLGQGLEFLIYFQGNSAPDKSGLPSDRFSAERTGGSVSTLTIQRTQQEDSAVYLCASSSLAGYSSYNEQFFGPGTRLTVL.

This chain connects TRBV7-2 to TRBJ2-7; unclear D gene. Germline CDR1 is SGHTA and CDR2 is FQGNSA. This CDR3 has 13 amino acids. Trimming pared 1 base from V and 5 bases from J, leaving 9 bases between. CDR3 coding DNA: TGTGCCAGCAGCTTAGGTTTCCTGAACGAGCAGTACTTC. Translation: CASSLGFLNEQYF.

This clonotype was found a few times. V is TRBV12-3 or TRBV12-4 and J is TRBJ1-2; no firm D call. This CDR3 region has 13 residues. V was shortened by 0 bases and J by 8 bases, with 10 bases between the two germline ends. CDR3 sequence reads: CASSLAEGGGYTF. The CDR3 DNA is TGTGCCAGCAGTTTAGCCGAGGGAGGCGGCTACACCTTC.